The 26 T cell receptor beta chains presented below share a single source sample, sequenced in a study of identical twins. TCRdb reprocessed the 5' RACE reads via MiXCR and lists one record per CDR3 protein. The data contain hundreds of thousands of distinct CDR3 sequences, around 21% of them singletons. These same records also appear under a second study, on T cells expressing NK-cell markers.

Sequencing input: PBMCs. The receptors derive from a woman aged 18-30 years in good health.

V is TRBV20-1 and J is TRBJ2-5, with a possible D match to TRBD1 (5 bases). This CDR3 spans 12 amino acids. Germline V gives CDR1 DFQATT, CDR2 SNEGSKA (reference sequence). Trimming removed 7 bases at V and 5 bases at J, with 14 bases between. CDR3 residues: CSVEGAAETQYF. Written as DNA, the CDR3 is TGCAGTGTCGAAGGGGCGGCGGAGACCCAGTACTTC.

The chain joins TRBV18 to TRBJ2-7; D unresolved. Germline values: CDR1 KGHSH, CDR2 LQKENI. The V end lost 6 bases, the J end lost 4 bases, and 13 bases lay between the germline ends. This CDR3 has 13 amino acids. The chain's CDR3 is CASSLTMEYEQYF. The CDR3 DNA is TGTGCCAGCTCCCTCACCATGGAATACGAGCAGTACTTC.

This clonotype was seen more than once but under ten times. CDR3 in amino acids: CASSPGDRVDTQYF. CDR3 coding DNA: TGTGCCAGCAGCCCGGGGGACCGGGTAGATACGCAGTATTTT. The V gene is TRBV11-2, the J gene TRBJ2-3; D is possibly TRBD2 (6 bases). The CDR3 is made up of 14 amino acids. Trimming took off 5 bases at V and 5 bases at J, with 14 bases between the two ends. Per the germline V gene, CDR1 is SGHAT and CDR2 is FQNNGV.

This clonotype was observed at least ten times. The CDR3 DNA reads TGTGCCACCGGGACTATCGCCATAGATACGCAGTATTTT. It yields the protein CATGTIAIDTQYF. The chain is built from TRBV2 and TRBJ2-3; the match to TRBD2 covers 7 bases. Germline trimming cut 10 bases from V and 5 bases from J; bases unmatched to any gene: 9. This CDR3 has 13 amino acids. Germline CDR1 is SNHLY and CDR2 is FYNNEI.

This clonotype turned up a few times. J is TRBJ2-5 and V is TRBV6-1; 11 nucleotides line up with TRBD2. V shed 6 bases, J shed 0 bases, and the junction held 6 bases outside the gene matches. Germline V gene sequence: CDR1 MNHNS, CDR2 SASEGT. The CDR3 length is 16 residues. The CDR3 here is CASRGLAGGYQETQYF. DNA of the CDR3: TGTGCCAGCAGGGGGCTAGCGGGGGGCTACCAAGAGACCCAGTACTTC.

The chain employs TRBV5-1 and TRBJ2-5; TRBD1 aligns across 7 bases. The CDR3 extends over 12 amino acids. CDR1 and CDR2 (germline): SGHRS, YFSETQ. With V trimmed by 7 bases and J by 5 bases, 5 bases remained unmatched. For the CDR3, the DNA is TGCGCCAGCGGACAGGTTCGGGAGACCCAGTACTTC. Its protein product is CASGQVRETQYF.

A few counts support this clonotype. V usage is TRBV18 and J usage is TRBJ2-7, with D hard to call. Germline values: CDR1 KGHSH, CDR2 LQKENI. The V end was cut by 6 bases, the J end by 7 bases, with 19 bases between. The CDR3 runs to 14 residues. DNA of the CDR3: TGTGCCAGCTCCCCAATCTCTGGGGTGAGGGAGCAGTACTTC. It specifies CASSPISGVREQYF.

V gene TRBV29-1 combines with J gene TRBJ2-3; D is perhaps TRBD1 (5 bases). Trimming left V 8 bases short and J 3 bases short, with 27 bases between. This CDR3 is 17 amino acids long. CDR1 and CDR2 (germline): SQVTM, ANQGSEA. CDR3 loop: CSSWERGPPERTDTQYF. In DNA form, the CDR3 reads TGCAGCTCCTGGGAAAGGGGCCCGCCCGAAAGAACAGATACGCAGTATTTT.

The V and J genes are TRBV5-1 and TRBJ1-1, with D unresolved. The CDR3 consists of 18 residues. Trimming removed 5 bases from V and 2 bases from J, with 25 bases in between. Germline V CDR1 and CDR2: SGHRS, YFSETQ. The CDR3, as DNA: TGCGCCAGCAGAACCAGACACACTGAGAGGTGTCGAAACACTGAAGCTTTCTTT. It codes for CASRTRHTERCRNTEAFF.

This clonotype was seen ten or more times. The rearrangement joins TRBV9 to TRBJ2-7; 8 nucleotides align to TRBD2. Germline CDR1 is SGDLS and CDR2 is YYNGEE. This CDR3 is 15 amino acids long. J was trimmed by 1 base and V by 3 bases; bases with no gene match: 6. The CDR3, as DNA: TGTGCCAGCAGCGGCGGGGCGGGGGGTTCCTACGAGCAGTACTTC. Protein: CASSGGAGGSYEQYF.

The CDR3 DNA is TGTGCCAGCAGCAGCCCTTTCGCTATCACAGATACGCAGTATTTT. Amino acids: CASSSPFAITDTQYF. The chain combines TRBV7-2 with TRBJ2-3; no reliable D call. The CDR3 loop spans 15 amino acids. In germline, CDR1 is SGHTA, CDR2 FQGNSA. Trimming removed 5 bases from V and 2 bases from J, with 14 bases in between.

CDR3: CASSGRDRESTDTQYF. The CDR3 bases are TGTGCCAGCAGCGGTCGGGACAGGGAGAGCACAGATACGCAGTATTTT. The J gene is TRBJ2-3, the V gene TRBV13; TRBD1 matches at 9 bases. Trimming at V came to 5 bases and at J to 0 bases, leaving 6 bases not matched to a gene. Germline CDR1 and CDR2: PRHDT and FYEKMQ (reference sequence). The CDR3 spans 16 residues.

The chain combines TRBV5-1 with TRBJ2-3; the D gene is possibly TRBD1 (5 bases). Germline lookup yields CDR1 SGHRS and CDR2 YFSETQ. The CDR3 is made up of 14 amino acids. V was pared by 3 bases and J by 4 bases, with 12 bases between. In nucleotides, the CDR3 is TGCGCCAGCAGCTCGCGGCAGGGCGCAGATACGCAGTATTTT. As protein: CASSSRQGADTQYF.

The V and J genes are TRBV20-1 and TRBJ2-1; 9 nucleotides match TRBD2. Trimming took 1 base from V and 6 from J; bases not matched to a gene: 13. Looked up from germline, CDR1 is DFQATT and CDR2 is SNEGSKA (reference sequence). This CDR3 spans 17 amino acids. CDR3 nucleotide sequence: TGCAGTGCTAGAGTAATCGCCCGGCTAGCGGGACCCAATGAGCAGTTCTTC. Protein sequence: CSARVIARLAGPNEQFF.

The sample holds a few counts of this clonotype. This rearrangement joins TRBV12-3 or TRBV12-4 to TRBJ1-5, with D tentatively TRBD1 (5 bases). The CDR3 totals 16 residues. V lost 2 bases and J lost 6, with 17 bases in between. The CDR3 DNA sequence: TGTGCCAGCAGTTTATTCTCCTCCAGGGCGGGTCAGCCCCAGCATTTT. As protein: CASSLFSSRAGQPQHF.

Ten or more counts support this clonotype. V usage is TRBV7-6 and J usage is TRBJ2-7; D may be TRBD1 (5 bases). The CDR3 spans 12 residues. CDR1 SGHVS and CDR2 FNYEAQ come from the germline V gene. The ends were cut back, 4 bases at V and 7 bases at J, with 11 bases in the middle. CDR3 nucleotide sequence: TGTGCCAGCAGCTCGGGTGGGGCAGAGCAGTACTTC. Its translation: CASSSGGAEQYF.

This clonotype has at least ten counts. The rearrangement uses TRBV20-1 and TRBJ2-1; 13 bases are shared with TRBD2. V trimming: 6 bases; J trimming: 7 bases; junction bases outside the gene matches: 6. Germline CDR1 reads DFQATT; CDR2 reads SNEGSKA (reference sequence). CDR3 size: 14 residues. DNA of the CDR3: TGCAGTGCCCATGGACTAGCGGGGGTAAATGAGCAGTTCTTC. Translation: CSAHGLAGVNEQFF.

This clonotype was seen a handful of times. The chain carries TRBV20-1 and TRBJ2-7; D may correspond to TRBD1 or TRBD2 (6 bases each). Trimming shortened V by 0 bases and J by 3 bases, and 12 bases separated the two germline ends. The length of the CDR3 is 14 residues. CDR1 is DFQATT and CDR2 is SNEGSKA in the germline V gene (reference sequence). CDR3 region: CSARDGRGLYEQYF. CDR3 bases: TGCAGTGCTAGAGACGGTCGGGGGCTCTACGAGCAGTACTTC.

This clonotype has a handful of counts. The CDR3 sequence is CASSPLGGSSGRNWEETQYF. CDR3 DNA: TGTGCCAGCAGCCCACTTGGCGGGTCTAGCGGGAGGAATTGGGAAGAGACCCAGTACTTC. The V and J genes are TRBV11-1 and TRBJ2-5; 11 positions agree with TRBD2. Germline CDR1 reads SGHAT; CDR2 reads FQDESV (reference sequence). The CDR3 consists of 20 residues. J lost 3 bases, V lost 5 bases, and 20 bases had no gene match.

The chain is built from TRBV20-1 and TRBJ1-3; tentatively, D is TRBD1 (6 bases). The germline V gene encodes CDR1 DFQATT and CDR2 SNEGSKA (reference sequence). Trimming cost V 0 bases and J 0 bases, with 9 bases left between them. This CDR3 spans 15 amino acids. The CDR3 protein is CSAREQGFSGNTIYF. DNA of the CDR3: TGCAGTGCTAGAGAACAGGGTTTCTCTGGAAACACCATATATTTT.

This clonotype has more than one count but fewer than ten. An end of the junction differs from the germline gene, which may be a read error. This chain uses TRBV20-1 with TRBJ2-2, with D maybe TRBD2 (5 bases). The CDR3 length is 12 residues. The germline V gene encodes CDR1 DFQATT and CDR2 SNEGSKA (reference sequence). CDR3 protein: CSPEGNNGELFF. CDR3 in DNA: TGCAGTCCCGAGGGCAACAACGGGGAGCTGTTTTTT.

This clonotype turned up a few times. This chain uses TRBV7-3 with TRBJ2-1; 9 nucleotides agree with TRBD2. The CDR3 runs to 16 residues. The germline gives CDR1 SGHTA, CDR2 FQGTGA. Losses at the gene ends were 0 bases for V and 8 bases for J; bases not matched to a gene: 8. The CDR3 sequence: CASSLTLGLAFHEQFF. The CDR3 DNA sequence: TGTGCCAGCAGCTTAACCCTGGGACTAGCTTTTCATGAGCAGTTCTTC.

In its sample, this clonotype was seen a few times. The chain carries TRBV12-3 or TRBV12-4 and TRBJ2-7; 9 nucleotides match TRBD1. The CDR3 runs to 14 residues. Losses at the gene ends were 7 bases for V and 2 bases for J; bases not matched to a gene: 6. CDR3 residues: CASTDRGKAYEQYF. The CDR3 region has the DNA TGTGCCAGCACCGACAGGGGGAAAGCCTACGAGCAGTACTTC.

As DNA, the CDR3 is TGTGCCAGCAGTCTGTTCGGTCCTAACTACGAGCAGTACTTC. It encodes CASSLFGPNYEQYF. The chain is built from TRBV12-3 or TRBV12-4 and TRBJ2-7, with unresolved D. The ends were cut back, 5 bases at V and 3 bases at J, with 14 bases in the middle. This CDR3 has 14 amino acids.

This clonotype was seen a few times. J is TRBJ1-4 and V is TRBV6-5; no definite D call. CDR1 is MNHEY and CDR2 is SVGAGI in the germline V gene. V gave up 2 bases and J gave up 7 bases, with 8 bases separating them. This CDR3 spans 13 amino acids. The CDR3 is CASSYVGREKLFF. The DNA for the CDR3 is TGTGCCAGCAGTTACGTCGGGCGTGAAAAACTGTTTTTT.

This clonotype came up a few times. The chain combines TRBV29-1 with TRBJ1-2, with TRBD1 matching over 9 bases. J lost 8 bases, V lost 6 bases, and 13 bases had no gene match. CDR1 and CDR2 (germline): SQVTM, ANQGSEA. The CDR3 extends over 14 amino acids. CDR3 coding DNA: TGCAGCGTATTGGGACAGGGAGTTTTGGGAGGCTACACCTTC. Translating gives CSVLGQGVLGGYTF.